This T cell receptor (beta chain) stems from a study of technical replicates of blood from several donors. Germline CDR1 reads SGHAT; CDR2 reads FQNNGV. This CDR3 has 14 residues. Assay used: immunoSEQ multiplex PCR; TCRdb lists only in-frame clones, some missing. The table shows roughly 72,000 clones, with about nine tenths occurring only once. Sequenced input: T cells isolated from PBMCs. J is TRBJ2-5 and V is TRBV11-2, with D possibly TRBD1 on 6 matching bases. Judging by the DNA end, TRBJ2-7 fits better; the J call may be wrong. The receptor comes from a human donor in good health. The CDR3 DNA follows: TGTGCCAGCAGCTTATACAGGGCATCCTACGAGCAGTACTTC. As protein: CASSLYRASYEQYF.